This T cell receptor (beta chain) was documented in a study of Ad26.COV2.S vaccination and SARS-CoV-2 variants. General study findings and limits: Vaccinees and placebo recipients showed similar non-spike TCR breadth.

Trimming at V came to 9 bases and at J to 4 bases, leaving 12 bases not matched to a gene. The germline gives CDR1 SNHLY, CDR2 FYNNEI. The CDR3 is 17 residues long. TCRdb keeps only in-frame clones here, not all; method: immunoSEQ multiplex PCR. The data contain roughly 92,000 clones, more than 70% of them seen just once; the ten biggest clones take up approximately 15%. Remarks on this clone: Antigen: not known.

The TCR comes from a human donor who had recovered from COVID-19. V is TRBV2 and J is TRBJ2-1, with 13 bases lining up with TRBD2. The material sequenced was peripheral blood, taken after recovery from COVID-19. The DNA of the CDR3 is TGTGCCAGGGGACTAGCGGGAACACCTCCGATTTACAATGAGCAGTTCTTC. It codes for CARGLAGTPPIYNEQFF.